This T cell receptor (beta chain) comes out of a study of T cell responses to AZD1222 COVID-19 vaccine. The CDR3 loop spans 15 amino acids. The germline V gene encodes CDR1 LNHDA and CDR2 SQIVND (reference sequence). The germline V and J ends were trimmed by 1 base and 0 bases, with 9 bases remaining between them. General study points: There were vaccine-associated CD4 TCRs across spike, dominant at 160-218 and 743-854. Donors were chiefly white British, with a greater number of females, and clonal diversity was perhaps underestimated.

Data came from immunoSEQ multiplex PCR; TCRdb stores just in-frame clones and leaves some out. The sample has tens of thousands of clones, approximately 91% seen once. With respect to this clone: What it recognizes is unknown.

This specimen was peripheral blood, taken on day 0 of AZD1222 vaccination. This clonotype originated in an adult in good health. The V call is TRBV19, the J call TRBJ1-1, with unresolved D. CDR3 sequence (DNA): TGTGCCAGTAGTATAGCAGGCGGATTGAACACTGAAGCTTTCTTT. It codes for CASSIAGGLNTEAFF.